One sample yielded the 30 T cell receptor beta chains listed below, sequenced in a study of shared clonotypes between healthy human individuals. Measured with immunoSEQ multiplex PCR; TCRdb has only the in-frame clones, and not every one. The table has roughly 76,000 clones, 60% to 65% seen once. The source material was memory CD8+ T cells sorted from blood. The subset was: CD45RO+ cells pooled with CCR7-negative TemRA cells. These receptors came from a man between 25 and 39 years old in good health.

The chain uses TRBV4-3 and TRBJ2-3; D is uncertain. Trimming took off 5 bases at V and 2 bases at J, with 17 bases between the two ends. Germline V CDR1 and CDR2: LGHNA, YSLEER. The CDR3 is 16 amino acids. The CDR3 sequence: CASSKRPGEPTDTQYF. The CDR3 DNA reads as TGCGCCAGCAGCAAGCGACCTGGCGAACCCACAGATACGCAGTATTTT.

This clone was detected only once. The V gene is TRBV29-1, the J gene TRBJ2-1; possibly TRBD1 or TRBD2 for D (5 bases each). The CDR3 totals 15 residues. Trimming took off 2 bases at V and 4 bases at J, with 15 bases between the two ends. Germline CDR1 is SQVTM and CDR2 is ANQGSEA. CDR3 sequence: CSVEMGEQLYNEQFF. The CDR3 region has the DNA TGCAGCGTTGAAATGGGGGAACAGCTATACAATGAGCAGTTCTTC.

The chain recombines TRBV4-3 with TRBJ2-1, with 11 bases that match TRBD2. After removal of 1 base from V and 4 bases from J, the junction contained 6 bases not matched to a gene. CDR1 is LGHNA, CDR2 YSLEER, per germline. The CDR3 is made up of 17 amino acids. The CDR3 bases are TGCGCCAGCAGCCAAGCCTGGGGACTAGCGGAATACAATGAGCAGTTCTTC. This gives the protein CASSQAWGLAEYNEQFF.

This clone was counted a single time. This chain links TRBV7-9 with TRBJ2-7, with 11 bases fitting TRBD2. CDR1 is SEHNR, CDR2 FQNEAQ, per germline (reference sequence). The CDR3 loop spans 16 amino acids. With V trimmed by 3 bases and J by 5 bases, 9 bases remained unmatched. The CDR3 loop is CASSFYLAGGRDEQYF. CDR3 DNA sequence: TGTGCCAGCAGCTTCTACCTAGCGGGAGGTCGCGACGAGCAGTACTTC.

The chain recombines TRBV5-4 with TRBJ1-1, with a possible D match to TRBD1 (5 bases). The CDR3 length is 13 residues. The germline V and J ends were trimmed by 4 bases and 4 bases, with 11 bases remaining between them. CDR1 SGHNT and CDR2 YYREEE come from the germline V gene (reference sequence). This CDR3 reads CASSVRDGTEAFF. CDR3 in DNA: TGTGCCAGCAGCGTCCGGGACGGCACTGAAGCTTTCTTT. The complete variable domain, with remaining parts taken from reference TRBV5-4 and TRBJ1-1, reads ETGVTQSPTHLIKTRGQQVTLRCSSQSGHNTVSWYQQALGQGPQFIFQYYREEENGRGNFPPRFSGLQFPNYSSELNVNALELDDSALYLCASSVRDGTEAFFGQGTRLTVV.

The genes are TRBV27 and TRBJ2-7, with D possibly being TRBD2 (6 bases). Trimming left V 2 bases short and J 3 bases short, with 11 bases between. Germline V gene lookup returns CDR1 MNHEY and CDR2 SMNVEV (reference sequence). This CDR3 spans 14 amino acids. Written as DNA, the CDR3 is TGTGCCAGCAGTTTAATCGGGGGAGGCTACGAGCAGTACTTC. Protein: CASSLIGGGYEQYF.

This rearrangement joins TRBV15 to TRBJ1-5; no definite D call. The CDR3 spans 13 residues. Germline CDR1 and CDR2: LNHNV and YYDKDF (reference sequence). V lost 0 bases to trimming and J lost 6 bases, with 6 bases between them. The chain's CDR3 is CATSRDRSQPQHF. The CDR3 DNA reads as TGTGCCACCAGCAGAGATCGAAGTCAGCCCCAGCATTTT.

The chain carries TRBV4-2 and TRBJ2-7; possibly TRBD1 for D (6 bases). The CDR3 consists of 13 residues. Germline CDR1 reads LGHNA; CDR2 reads YNFKEQ. V dropped 2 bases and J dropped 6 bases, with 11 bases sitting between them. CDR3 in DNA: TGTGCCAGCAGCCAATTACAGGGCGGCGAGCAGTACTTC. It yields the protein CASSQLQGGEQYF.

With respect to this clone: A read error may account for a junction end that differs from germline. Other nucleotide sequences in the sample specify the same CDR3. V and J are TRBV11-2 and TRBJ2-7, with unresolved D. Per the germline V gene, CDR1 is SGHAT and CDR2 is FQNNGV. CDR3 length: 13 residues. The chain's CDR3 is CASSLLGSYEQYF. The CDR3 DNA is TGTGCCAGCAGCTTACTGGGATCCTACGAGCAATACTTC.

This clone was seen a handful of times. The gene calls are TRBV29-1 and TRBJ2-7; D not resolved. Germline values: CDR1 SQVTM, CDR2 ANQGSEA. V lost 5 bases and J lost 4, with 9 bases in between. CDR3 length equals 11 residues. Here the CDR3 DNA reads TGCAGCGTTTTGGTCTCTTACGAGCAGTACTTC. Residues: CSVLVSYEQYF.

The chain links TRBV4-1 to TRBJ2-7; D unresolved. The CDR3 totals 14 residues. The V gene lost 1 base and the J gene lost 7 bases, with 14 bases spanning the gap. Germline CDR1 and CDR2: MGHRA and YSYEKL. The CDR3 bases are TGCGCCAGCAGCCAAGTGGCCCCACCCAGGGAGCAGTACTTC. Translated, it gives CASSQVAPPREQYF.

This chain connects TRBV18 to TRBJ2-1; TRBD2 aligns across 7 bases. The V and J ends lost 5 bases and 0 bases, in that order; junction bases with no gene match: 4. CDR3 length: 15 residues. Germline V gives CDR1 KGHSH, CDR2 LQKENI. The CDR3 region has the DNA TGTGCCAGCTCAAAAACTAGCGACTCCTACAATGAGCAGTTCTTC. Translation gives CASSKTSDSYNEQFF.

The chain uses TRBV5-1 and TRBJ2-5, with D uncertain. The CDR3 contains 13 residues. Germline V gene data show CDR1 as SGHRS and CDR2 as YFSETQ. Trimming left V 5 bases short and J 5 bases short, with 13 bases between. For the CDR3, the DNA is TGCGCCAGCAGGATGGTAGCTTCGGAGACCCAGTACTTC. It encodes CASRMVASETQYF.

Many counts were recorded for this clone. The chain combines TRBV19 with TRBJ2-7; perhaps TRBD1 as D (6 bases). Between the trimmed V and J ends, which lost 6 bases and 3 bases, there was a span of 18 bases. Per the germline V gene, CDR1 is LNHDA and CDR2 is SQIVND (reference sequence). The CDR3 covers 15 residues. The CDR3, as DNA: TGTGCCAGTAGCGTACAGGGTGATCACCTCTACGAGCAGTACTTC. Amino acid sequence: CASSVQGDHLYEQYF.

This chain links TRBV9 with TRBJ2-1, with D possibly being TRBD1 (6 bases). This CDR3 comprises 14 residues. Germline V gives CDR1 SGDLS, CDR2 YYNGEE. Trimming cost V 4 bases and J 6 bases, with 14 bases left between them. DNA for the CDR3: TGTGCCAGCAGCCTTCAGGGGTCAGCCAATGAGCAGTTCTTC. Amino acid sequence: CASSLQGSANEQFF. The complete variable domain, with remaining parts taken from reference TRBV9 and TRBJ2-1, reads DSGVTQTPKHLITATGQRVTLRCSPRSGDLSVYWYQQSLDQGLQFLIQYYNGEERAKGNILERFSAQQFPDLHSELNLSSLELGDSALYFCASSLQGSANEQFFGPGTRLTVL.

J is TRBJ2-1 and V is TRBV5-6; the D gene is possibly TRBD1 (6 bases). The CDR3 has 14 amino acids. CDR1 is SGHDT, CDR2 YYEEEE, per germline. V lost 4 bases, J lost 4 bases, and 12 bases lay in between. CDR3 bases: TGTGCCAGCAGCCACAGGGTATCGTACAATGAGCAGTTCTTC. It codes for CASSHRVSYNEQFF.

The chain uses TRBV6-5 and TRBJ2-7, with 7 bases that match TRBD2. Germline-derived CDR1 and CDR2 are MNHEY and SVGAGI. V trimming: 0 bases; J trimming: 4 bases; junction bases outside the gene matches: 0. The CDR3 totals 13 residues. The CDR3 region has the DNA TGTGCCAGCAGTTACTCCGGGAGGTACGAGCAGTACTTC. Protein product: CASSYSGRYEQYF.

The chain links TRBV7-2 to TRBJ1-5; a weak D match, TRBD1 (6 bases). The CDR3 consists of 16 residues. CDR1 SGHTA and CDR2 FQGNSA come from the germline V gene. V dropped 5 bases and J dropped 4 bases, with 18 bases sitting between them. The CDR3 DNA sequence: TGTGCCAGCAGCCTTATGACAGGAGCGCTTAATCAGCCCCAGCATTTT. It codes for CASSLMTGALNQPQHF. Variable domain in full (rest from reference TRBV7-2 and TRBJ1-5): GAGVSQSPSNKVTEKGKDVELRCDPISGHTALYWYRQSLGQGLEFLIYFQGNSAPDKSGLPSDRFSAERTGGSVSTLTIQRTQQEDSAVYLCASSLMTGALNQPQHFGDGTRLSIL.

This clone has a handful of counts. The chain has TRBV15 and TRBJ1-1; unclear D gene. There are 15 residues in the CDR3. Germline-derived CDR1 and CDR2 are LNHNV and YYDKDF (reference sequence). Trimming shortened V by 0 bases and J by 1 base, and 9 bases separated the two germline ends. The DNA of the CDR3 is TGTGCCACCAGCAGAGATCAGAACAGGAACACTGAAGCTTTCTTT. The encoded protein is CATSRDQNRNTEAFF.

This chain uses TRBV27 with TRBJ2-5; no definite D call. CDR1 MNHEY and CDR2 SMNVEV come from the germline V gene (reference sequence). This CDR3 comprises 11 residues. Trimming took 8 bases from V and 5 from J, leaving 9 bases between them. CDR3 protein: CASGLGETQYF. The CDR3, as DNA: TGTGCCAGCGGGTTGGGGGAGACCCAGTACTTC.

This clone was picked up one time. The chain carries TRBV6-4 and TRBJ2-3, with 8 bases lining up with TRBD2. CDR1 and CDR2 (germline): MRHNA, SNTAGT. J lost 4 bases, V lost 5 bases, and 11 bases had no gene match. This CDR3 has 16 amino acids. CDR3: CASSPTSGAGADTQYF. CDR3 in DNA: TGTGCCAGCAGTCCAACTAGCGGAGCGGGCGCAGATACGCAGTATTTT.

The V gene is TRBV2, the J gene TRBJ1-2; no clear D. The germline V gene has CDR1 SNHLY and CDR2 FYNNEI. The ends were cut back, 6 bases at V and 8 bases at J, with 10 bases in the middle. The CDR3 covers 11 residues. DNA of the CDR3: TGTGCCAGCAGGGGGTTGGAAGGCTACACCTTC. Translated, it gives CASRGLEGYTF. The full variable domain, in which reference TRBV2 and TRBJ1-2 provide the parts outside the CDR3, is EPEVTQTPSHQVTQMGQEVILRCVPISNHLYFYWYRQILGQKVEFLVSFYNNEISEKSEIFDDQFSVERPDGSNFTLKIRSTKLEDSAMYFCASRGLEGYTFGSGTRLTVV.

This chain joins TRBV5-6 and TRBJ2-7; D remains ambiguous. Trimming cost V 3 bases and J 2 bases, with 9 bases left between them. Germline V gene data show CDR1 as SGHDT and CDR2 as YYEEEE. CDR3 length: 13 amino acids. The CDR3 nucleotides are TGTGCCAGCAGCTCTGGGGATCCCTACGAGCAGTACTTC. Its protein product is CASSSGDPYEQYF.

This clone showed up just a few times. Being one base from a much bigger clone, this may be a read error. Other DNA sequences in this sample translate to the same CDR3. The CDR3 coding sequence is TGTGCCAGCAGTGAATTAGCGGGAGGGTACAATGAGCAGTTCTTC. Translated: CASSELAGGYNEQFF. The chain uses TRBV6-1 and TRBJ2-1, with 11 nucleotides matching TRBD2. Germline CDR1 MNHNS, CDR2 SASEGT. The CDR3 contains 15 residues. Trimming cost V 2 bases and J 4 bases; bases outside gene matches: 1.

This rearrangement joins TRBV11-2 to TRBJ1-1, with a possible D match to TRBD1 (5 bases). CDR1 is SGHAT and CDR2 is FQNNGV in the germline V gene. V lost 0 bases and J lost 0, with 8 bases in between. The CDR3 length is 15 residues. The CDR3: CASSLEGGVNTEAFF. DNA of the CDR3: TGTGCCAGCAGCTTAGAGGGGGGAGTGAACACTGAAGCTTTCTTT.

The chain links TRBV29-1 to TRBJ1-2; no reliable D call. CDR3 length: 11 amino acids. Trimming cost V 7 bases and J 8 bases, with 14 bases left between them. The germline V gene has CDR1 SQVTM and CDR2 ANQGSEA. CDR3 in amino acids: CSAIGLGGYTF. The CDR3 DNA reads TGCAGCGCTATCGGGTTGGGCGGCTACACCTTC.

The V and J genes are TRBV10-2 and TRBJ1-1, with no clear D. The CDR3 sequence is 13 residues long. Trimming cost V 3 bases and J 4 bases, with 9 bases left between them. Germline V gene data show CDR1 as WSHSY and CDR2 as SAAADI. Written as DNA, the CDR3 is TGCGCCAGCAGTGATATGGTAGGCACTGAAGCTTTCTTT. Protein product: CASSDMVGTEAFF.

This clone was seen at least ten times. V usage is TRBV6-4 and J usage is TRBJ2-3; the D gene is possibly TRBD2 (5 bases). Germline CDR1 reads MRHNA; CDR2 reads SNTAGT. Trimming removed 3 bases from V and 2 bases from J, with 6 bases in between. This CDR3 has 13 residues. The CDR3 DNA reads as TGTGCCAGCAGTGATAGCGACACAGATACGCAGTATTTT. This codes for CASSDSDTDTQYF.

The genes are TRBV27 and TRBJ1-3; D is possibly TRBD1 (5 bases). The length of the CDR3 is 14 residues. Deletions cut 8 bases from V and 0 bases from J, with 11 bases between. In germline, CDR1 is MNHEY, CDR2 SMNVEV (reference sequence). The CDR3 DNA follows: TGTGCCAGCCGACAGTCTACCTCTGGAAACACCATATATTTT. Its translation: CASRQSTSGNTIYF.

This chain uses TRBV28 with TRBJ2-2; D not certain. Germline values: CDR1 MDHEN, CDR2 SYDVKM. CDR3 length: 10 residues. Trimming took off 8 bases at V and 6 bases at J, with 4 bases between the two ends. CDR3 in amino acids: CASGAGELFF. CDR3 nucleotides: TGTGCCAGCGGTGCCGGGGAGCTGTTTTTT.